This passage covers 19 T cell receptor beta chains from one sample sequenced in a study of neurological immune-mediated disorders. From the 5' RACE reads, TCRdb called clonotypes with MiXCR, one entry per CDR3 protein. Among 30,000 to 50,000 distinct CDR3 sequences listed, just under 7.5% were seen once. The specimen was CD4+ T cells from blood. The receptors originated from a man aged 45-60 years in good health.

This clonotype was counted ten times or more. V is TRBV5-1 and J is TRBJ1-6; D is possibly TRBD1 (5 bases). The germline V gene has CDR1 SGHRS and CDR2 YFSETQ. V was shortened by 4 bases and J by 5 bases, with 13 bases between the two germline ends. This CDR3 comprises 15 residues. CDR3 protein: CASSQSRGDNSPLHF. CDR3 nucleotide sequence: TGCGCCAGCAGCCAGTCAAGAGGGGATAATTCACCCCTCCACTTT.

Concerning this clonotype itself: This could be a read error, since a much larger clone is one nucleotide away. The chain is built from TRBV7-3 and TRBJ2-2, with 8 bases matching TRBD2. CDR3 length equals 16 residues. Germline CDR1 SGHTA, CDR2 FQGTGA. V was clipped by 5 bases and J by 2 bases; unmatched bases: 7. The CDR3 DNA reads TGTGCCAGCAGCCCACAAGCGGGAGTAAACACCGGGGAGCTGTTTTTT. Protein sequence: CASSPQAGVNTGELFF.

This clonotype was observed at least ten times. The chain couples TRBV3-1 to TRBJ2-7; D possibly corresponds to TRBD2 (6 bases). The CDR3 loop spans 14 amino acids. Trimming removed 4 bases from V and 3 bases from J, with 13 bases in between. Per germline, CDR1 LGHDT and CDR2 YNNKEL (reference sequence). DNA for the CDR3: TGTGCCAGCAGCCGCGCCACGGGGGTCTACGAGCAGTACTTC. It encodes CASSRATGVYEQYF.

V usage is TRBV20-1 and J usage is TRBJ2-5; the D gene is possibly TRBD2 (6 bases). Germline CDR1 and CDR2: DFQATT and SNEGSKA (reference sequence). The CDR3 runs to 16 residues. Trimming took off 0 bases at V and 2 bases at J, with 16 bases between the two ends. The CDR3 nucleotides are TGCAGTGCTAGAGATACGGGGGACGCACTGCAAGAGACCCAGTACTTC. It codes for CSARDTGDALQETQYF.

At least ten counts were recorded for this clonotype. The chain employs TRBV6-1 and TRBJ1-2, with 7 bases matching TRBD1. The CDR3 loop spans 14 amino acids. Germline CDR1 MNHNS, CDR2 SASEGT. The V segment lost 5 bases and the J segment 0 bases; nucleotides outside the gene matches: 3. CDR3 residues: CASSRTGTNYGYTF. In nucleotides, the CDR3 is TGTGCCAGCAGTCGGACAGGAACTAACTATGGCTACACCTTC.

This clonotype was observed many times. V usage is TRBV20-1 and J usage is TRBJ2-3, with D hard to call. Germline V gene lookup returns CDR1 DFQATT and CDR2 SNEGSKA (reference sequence). The CDR3 is 13 amino acids. The V gene lost 6 bases and the J gene lost 1 base, with 11 bases spanning the gap. The CDR3 sequence is CSAGLVGTDTQYF. For the CDR3, the DNA is TGCAGTGCCGGTCTGGTGGGCACAGATACGCAGTATTTT.

In this sample, this clonotype turned up once. The gene calls are TRBV28 and TRBJ2-2, with 10 bases lining up with TRBD2. The germline V gene has CDR1 MDHEN and CDR2 SYDVKM. Trimming at V came to 2 bases and at J to 8 bases, leaving 14 bases not matched to a gene. This CDR3 region has 18 residues. Written as DNA, the CDR3 is TGTGCCAGCAGTTTAGGCTCCGCCGGACTAGCGGTACTAGGGGAGCTGTTTTTT. Its translation is CASSLGSAGLAVLGELFF.

A note on this clonotype: A junction end diverges from the germline sequence, so it may reflect a read error. The V gene is TRBV9, the J gene TRBJ2-1, with 11 bases fitting TRBD2. This CDR3 spans 16 amino acids. Germline CDR1 reads SGDLS; CDR2 reads YYNGEE. CDR3 nucleotide sequence: TGTGCCAGCAGCGTCCGACTAGCGGGACCTTACAATGAGAAGTTCTTC. This translates into CASSVRLAGPYNEKFF. The full variable domain, completed using reference TRBV9 and TRBJ2-1, is DSGVTQTPKHLITATGQRVTLRCSPRSGDLSVYWYQQSLDQGLQFLIQYYNGEERAKGNILERFSAQQFPDLHSELNLSSLELGDSALYFCASSVRLAGPYNEKFFGPGTRLTVL.

This clonotype was recorded at least ten times. V usage is TRBV20-1 and J usage is TRBJ2-5; 8 bases line up with TRBD2. V trimming: 8 bases; J trimming: 5 bases; junction bases outside the gene matches: 10. Germline assignment: CDR1 DFQATT and CDR2 SNEGSKA (reference sequence). This CDR3 region has 13 residues. CDR3 amino acids: CSQNRAGVETQYF. In DNA, the CDR3 is TGCAGTCAGAACCGAGCGGGAGTTGAGACCCAGTACTTC.

This clonotype showed up many times. The rearrangement joins TRBV28 to TRBJ1-5; a weak D match, TRBD1 (5 bases). From germline, CDR1 is MDHEN and CDR2 SYDVKM. The CDR3 is 14 residues long. Trimming shortened V by 6 bases and J by 4 bases, and 13 bases separated the two germline ends. CDR3: CASSVSQGNQPQHF. As DNA, the CDR3 is TGTGCCAGCAGCGTCAGCCAGGGTAATCAGCCCCAGCATTTT.

This clonotype was seen many times. The chain employs TRBV28 and TRBJ2-1, with D unresolved. V lost 7 bases, J lost 9 bases, and 7 bases lay in between. This CDR3 is 10 amino acids long. CDR1 MDHEN and CDR2 SYDVKM come from the germline V gene. The DNA for the CDR3 is TGTGCCAGCACCTTTAGTGAGCAGTTCTTC. It specifies CASTFSEQFF. Supplemented by reference TRBV28 and TRBJ2-1, the full variable domain reads DVKVTQSSRYLVKRTGEKVFLECVQDMDHENMFWYRQDPGLGLRLIYFSYDVKMKEKGDIPEGYSVSREKKERFSLILESASTNQTSMYLCASTFSEQFFGPGTRLTVL.

This clonotype came up many times. V usage is TRBV6-1 and J usage is TRBJ1-5; D is ambiguous. V was shortened by 3 bases and J by 6 bases, with 15 bases between the two germline ends. CDR3 length equals 15 residues. Germline CDR1 and CDR2: MNHNS and SASEGT. This CDR3 reads CASSEGSIPGQPQHF. In nucleotides, the CDR3 is TGTGCCAGCAGTGAGGGCAGCATCCCTGGTCAGCCCCAGCATTTT.

This clonotype was found many times. The chain employs TRBV7-2 and TRBJ2-7; D assignment may be TRBD1 or TRBD2 (5 bases each). The germline V gene encodes CDR1 SGHTA and CDR2 FQGNSA. Trimming took off 4 bases at V and 7 bases at J, with 20 bases between the two ends. This CDR3 is 15 amino acids long. CDR3 protein: CASSSWTLGPLEQYF. CDR3 in DNA: TGTGCCAGCAGCTCATGGACGTTGGGACCCCTGGAGCAGTACTTC.

V is TRBV18 and J is TRBJ2-7; D is perhaps TRBD1 (6 bases). The CDR3 runs to 14 residues. With 3 bases removed from V and 3 bases from J, the gap between germline ends came to 12 bases. Germline CDR1 KGHSH, CDR2 LQKENI. CDR3 sequence: CASSPRTDSYEQYF. In DNA form, the CDR3 reads TGTGCCAGCTCACCGAGGACAGATAGCTACGAGCAGTACTTC.

This clonotype was counted many times. The CDR3 sequence is CASSQAQDVEQYF. The CDR3 DNA is TGCGCCAGCAGCCAAGCACAGGACGTCGAGCAGTACTTC. The rearrangement uses TRBV4-1 and TRBJ2-7; TRBD1 might be the D (5 bases). CDR3 size: 13 residues. V was shortened by 1 base and J by 6 bases, with 10 bases between the two germline ends. The germline CDR1 and CDR2 sequences are MGHRA and YSYEKL.

Many counts were recorded for this clonotype. The CDR3 spells CASSFTPYRSGRRDTQYF. In DNA, the CDR3 is TGTGCCAGCAGCTTCACGCCTTACCGTAGCGGGAGGAGAGATACGCAGTATTTT. The chain joins TRBV7-9 to TRBJ2-3, with TRBD2 matching over 10 bases. Germline CDR1 SEHNR, CDR2 FQNEAQ (reference sequence). The length of the CDR3 is 18 residues. With 3 bases clipped from V and 5 bases from J, the junction kept 14 bases outside the gene matches.

This clonotype appeared many times. The chain combines TRBV3-1 with TRBJ1-1, with unresolved D. There are 13 residues in the CDR3. Trimming pared 1 base from V and 1 base from J, leaving 4 bases between. CDR1 and CDR2 (germline): LGHDT, YNNKEL (reference sequence). The CDR3 DNA sequence: TGTGCCAGCAGCCAAGGTGGGAACACTGAAGCTTTCTTT. As protein: CASSQGGNTEAFF.

This clonotype was picked up many times. CDR3 bases: TGTGCCAGCAGTGATGAACATCTCCTTAGCACAGATACGCAGTATTTT. Encoded protein: CASSDEHLLSTDTQYF. V gene TRBV6-1 combines with J gene TRBJ2-3, with unresolved D. The CDR3 runs to 16 residues. Germline CDR1 reads MNHNS; CDR2 reads SASEGT. V was cut by 3 bases and J by 0 bases, with 13 bases left in between.

In its sample, this clonotype was seen many times. V usage is TRBV20-1 and J usage is TRBJ1-5; D is unclear. Germline CDR1 is DFQATT and CDR2 is SNEGSKA (reference sequence). The CDR3 spans 15 residues. V was shortened by 4 bases and J by 3 bases, with 16 bases between the two germline ends. This CDR3 reads CSATISGHNNQPQHF. In DNA, the CDR3 is TGCAGTGCTACAATAAGTGGGCATAACAATCAGCCCCAGCATTTT.